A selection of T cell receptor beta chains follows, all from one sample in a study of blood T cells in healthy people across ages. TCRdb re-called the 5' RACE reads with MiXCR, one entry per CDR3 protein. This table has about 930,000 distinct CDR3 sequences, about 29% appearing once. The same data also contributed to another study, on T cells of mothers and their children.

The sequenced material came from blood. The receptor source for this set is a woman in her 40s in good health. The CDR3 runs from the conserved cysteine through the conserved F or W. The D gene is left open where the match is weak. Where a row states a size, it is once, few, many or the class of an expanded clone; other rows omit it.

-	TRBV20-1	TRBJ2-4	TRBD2	TGCAGTGCTGGGGGGAGGGCCAAAAGCATTCAGTACTTC	CSAGGRAKSIQYF
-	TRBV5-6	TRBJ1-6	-	TGTGCCAGCAGCTTGGTGGGAAACCCTGCTTCACCCCTCCACTTT	CASSLVGNPASPLHF
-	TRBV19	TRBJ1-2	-	TGTGCCAGTAGTTCTGCAGGATTCTATGGCTACACCTTC	CASSSAGFYGYTF
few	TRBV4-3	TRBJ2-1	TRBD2	TGCGCCAGCAGCCAAGACAGCGGGGCCGACTACAATGAGCAGTTCTTC	CASSQDSGADYNEQFF
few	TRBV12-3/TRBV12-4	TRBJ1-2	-	TGTGCCAGCAGTGCACGGATTTTCTATGGGGACACCTTC	CASSARIFYGDTF
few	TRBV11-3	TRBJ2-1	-	TGTGCCAGCAGCTCGAAGGGACGGAGCGGGGAGCAGTTCTTC	CASSSKGRSGEQFF
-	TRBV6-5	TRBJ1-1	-	TGTGCCAGCAGTTACTCTCCAGGGCAGAACACTGAAGCTTTCTTT	CASSYSPGQNTEAFF
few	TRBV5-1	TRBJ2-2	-	TGCGCCAGCAGCGAGGGCACCGGGGAGCTGTTTTTT	CASSEGTGELFF
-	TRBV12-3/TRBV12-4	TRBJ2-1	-	TGTGCCAGCAGAACAACTAGTTTGTACAATGAGCAGTTCTTC	CASRTTSLYNEQFF
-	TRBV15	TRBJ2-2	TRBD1	TGTGCCACCAGCAGAGGAGGGACAGGGGGCACCGGGGAGCTGTTTTTT	CATSRGGTGGTGELFF
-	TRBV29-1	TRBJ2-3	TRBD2	TGCAGCGTTGCCCGGAGCGGGGGAGGCGATACGCAGTATTTT	CSVARSGGGDTQYF
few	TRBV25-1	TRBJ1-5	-	TGTGCCAGCAGTGACCGGAAGAATCAGCCCCAGCATTTT	CASSDRKNQPQHF
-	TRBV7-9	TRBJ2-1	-	TGTGCCAGCAGCCCCCAGGCAGGGGCCTCCGATGAGCAGTTCTTC	CASSPQAGASDEQFF
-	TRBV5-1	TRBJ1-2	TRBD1	TGCGCCAGCAGCCTCCTTTCGACAGGGACCAACTATGGCTACACCTTC	CASSLLSTGTNYGYTF
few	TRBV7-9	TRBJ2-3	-	TGTGCCAGCAGCACCCATACGAGTATCCCTGATACGCAGTATTTT	CASSTHTSIPDTQYF
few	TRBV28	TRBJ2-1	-	TGTGCCACTGGGAGTGCGGGGTACAATGAGCAGTTCTTC	CATGSAGYNEQFF
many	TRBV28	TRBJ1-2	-	TGTGCCAGCAGTTTACGGGGGAAGGGGTATGGCTACACCTTC	CASSLRGKGYGYTF
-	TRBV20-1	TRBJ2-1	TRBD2	TGCAGTGCTCCCAGCGGGCGGGGGGACGGAATAGAGCAGTTCTTC	CSAPSGRGDGIEQFF
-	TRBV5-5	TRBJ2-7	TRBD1	TGTGCCAGCAGGCAAGACAGGGGGCGCCTCAATGAGCAGTACTTC	CASRQDRGRLNEQYF
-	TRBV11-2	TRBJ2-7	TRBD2	TGTGCCAGCAGCTCAGACGGGGGGAGCGGCTACGAGCAGTACTTC	CASSSDGGSGYEQYF